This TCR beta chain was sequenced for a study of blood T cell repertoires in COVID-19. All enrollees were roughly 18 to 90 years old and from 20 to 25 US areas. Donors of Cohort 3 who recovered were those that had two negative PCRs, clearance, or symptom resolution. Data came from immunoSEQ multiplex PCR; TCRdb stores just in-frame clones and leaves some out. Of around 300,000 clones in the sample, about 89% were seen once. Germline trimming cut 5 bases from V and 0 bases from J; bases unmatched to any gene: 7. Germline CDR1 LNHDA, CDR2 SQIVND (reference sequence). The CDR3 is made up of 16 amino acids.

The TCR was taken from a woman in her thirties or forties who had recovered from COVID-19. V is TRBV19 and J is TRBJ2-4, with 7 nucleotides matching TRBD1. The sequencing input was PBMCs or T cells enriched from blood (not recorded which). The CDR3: CASSPRTGAAKNIQYF. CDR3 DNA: TGTGCCAGTAGTCCGAGGACAGGCGCAGCCAAAAACATTCAGTACTTC. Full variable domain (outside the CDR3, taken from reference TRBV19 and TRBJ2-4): DGGITQSPKYLFRKEGQNVTLSCEQNLNHDAMYWYRQDPGQGLRLIYYSQIVNDFQKGDIAEGYSVSREKKESFPLTVTSAQKNPTAFYLCASSPRTGAAKNIQYFGAGTRLSVL.